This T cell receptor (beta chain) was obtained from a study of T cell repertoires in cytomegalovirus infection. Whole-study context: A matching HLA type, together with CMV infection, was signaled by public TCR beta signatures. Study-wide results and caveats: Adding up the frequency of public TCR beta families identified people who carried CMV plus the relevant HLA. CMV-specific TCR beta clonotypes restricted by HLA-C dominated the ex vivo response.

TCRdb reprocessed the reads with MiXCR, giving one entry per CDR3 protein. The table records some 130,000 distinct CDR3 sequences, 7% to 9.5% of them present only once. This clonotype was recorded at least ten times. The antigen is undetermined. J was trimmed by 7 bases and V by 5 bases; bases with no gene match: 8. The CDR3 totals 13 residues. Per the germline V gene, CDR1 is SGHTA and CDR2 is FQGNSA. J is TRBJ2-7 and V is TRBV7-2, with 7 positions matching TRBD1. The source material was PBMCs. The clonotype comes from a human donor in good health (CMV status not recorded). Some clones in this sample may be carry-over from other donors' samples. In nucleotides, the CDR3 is TGTGCCAGCAGCGAAAGGGGGCTGAAGGAGCAGTACTTC. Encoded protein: CASSERGLKEQYF.